The T cell receptor beta chain described here comes from a study of blood T cell repertoires in COVID-19. Generated by immunoSEQ multiplex PCR, the TCRdb table keeps only in-frame clones and is missing some. The sample yields about 160,000 clones, 84% seen once. V shed 4 bases and J 8 bases; nucleotides not matched to a gene: 5. In germline, CDR1 is LNHNV, CDR2 YYDKDF (reference sequence). The CDR3 consists of 14 residues. This clone was counted a few times. The rearrangement links TRBV15 to TRBJ1-4; TRBD1 aligns across 9 bases. The clonotype comes from a man aged 65 to 85 with acute or convalescent COVID-19. The sequenced sample was peripheral blood. DNA of the CDR3: TGTGCCACCAGCAAGGGACAGGGAGGAGAAAAACTGTTTTTT. Amino acids: CATSKGQGGEKLFF.